This T cell receptor beta chain was retrieved from a study of blood T cells in healthy people across ages. The length of the CDR3 is 11 residues. Germline CDR1 DFQATT, CDR2 SNEGSKA (reference sequence). V shed 7 bases and J 10 bases; nucleotides not matched to a gene: 7. This clonotype was detected a few times. A sample-barcoded 5' primer and a J-beta primer mix were used in a second PCR of roughly 6 to 11 cycles. TCRdb processed the 5' RACE reads anew with MiXCR; each CDR3 protein has one entry. The profile shows about 1 million distinct CDR3 sequences, approximately 25% of them singletons. These same data were also listed under a study on T cells of mothers and their children. That source adds: At around 1.4 ug per 15 ul, all of the extracted RNA went into cDNA synthesis.

The gene calls are TRBV20-1 and TRBJ2-1; 7 nucleotides agree with TRBD1. Source material: blood. This receptor was obtained from a girl aged 2-9 years in good health. The CDR3 nucleotides are TGCAGTGTTTCACAGGGGTTGGAGCAGTTCTTC. Residues: CSVSQGLEQFF.